This T cell receptor (beta chain) was obtained from a study of spatial heterogeneity in lung cancer. Study details: The donors, 60 to 80 patients with untreated early-stage non-small cell lung cancer, provided the samples. General observations from the study: At tumor resection, ubiquitous expanded TCRs were detected in blood more often than later.

Germline V gene sequence: CDR1 SNHLY, CDR2 FYNNEI. The CDR3 covers 16 residues. The trim removed 1 base at V and 8 bases at J, leaving 8 bases unmatched. This clonotype was counted many times. The antigen remains unidentified. TCR cDNA molecules were tagged individually, and each one carried a unique molecular identifier. Via MiXCR, TCRdb re-called the 5' RACE reads, giving one row per CDR3 protein. The data hold about 36,000 distinct CDR3 sequences, with under 9% observed a single time. Stated time point: blood at routine non-recurrence follow-up after resection. Unsorted samples of tumor, nontumor lung or frozen PBMC had their whole RNA sequenced.

The genes are TRBV2 and TRBJ2-1, with 10 bases lining up with TRBD2. The receptor's source is a male donor with early-stage non-small cell lung cancer. Material: PBMCs, obtained at follow-up. The CDR3 spells CASSEVVSGGAHEQFF. The CDR3 nucleotides read TGTGCCAGCAGTGAAGTAGTGAGCGGGGGGGCTCATGAGCAGTTCTTC.